This passage covers 27 T cell receptor beta chains from one sample sequenced in a study of T cell changes during pregnancy in multiple sclerosis. Clones were read by immunoSEQ multiplex PCR, and TCRdb kept only the in-frame ones, dropping some. The sample includes approximately 44,000 clones, around 90% of them seen just once. The sequencing here drew on CD4+ T cells from peripheral blood mononuclear cells, taken before pregnancy. The receptors derive from a female donor with multiple sclerosis, enrolled in a pregnancy study.

The V gene is TRBV5-4, the J gene TRBJ2-7; 13 positions match TRBD2. V lost 5 bases, J lost 3 bases, and 8 bases stayed unmatched. The germline V gene has CDR1 SGHNT and CDR2 YYREEE (reference sequence). The CDR3 is 16 residues long. Here the CDR3 reads CASSPGLAGRLYEQYF. In DNA form, the CDR3 reads TGTGCCAGCAGTCCGGGACTAGCGGGGCGGCTCTACGAGCAGTACTTC. The full variable domain, rest sourced from reference TRBV5-4 and TRBJ2-7, is ETGVTQSPTHLIKTRGQQVTLRCSSQSGHNTVSWYQQALGQGPQFIFQYYREEENGRGNFPPRFSGLQFPNYSSELNVNALELDDSALYLCASSPGLAGRLYEQYFGPGTRLTVT.

The rearrangement joins TRBV6-5 to TRBJ1-5; 8 nucleotides match TRBD1. CDR1 is MNHEY, CDR2 SVGAGI, per germline. J gave up 5 bases and V 8 bases, and 8 bases lay outside the gene matches. The CDR3 consists of 14 residues. In DNA, the CDR3 is TGTGCCAGCCGCGACACAGGGGGTCATCAGCCCCAGCATTTT. This encodes CASRDTGGHQPQHF.

This clone has more than one count but fewer than ten. The chain employs TRBV2 and TRBJ1-6, with TRBD1 matching 7 bases. The CDR3 consists of 13 residues. Germline V gives CDR1 SNHLY, CDR2 FYNNEI. J lost 7 bases, V lost 6 bases, and 3 bases had no gene match. The CDR3 DNA sequence: TGTGCCAGCAGACAACAGGGGAATTCACCCCTCCACTTT. It translates to CASRQQGNSPLHF.

The V gene is TRBV27, the J gene TRBJ2-7; tentative D call: TRBD2 (6 bases). The CDR3 contains 17 residues. Germline CDR1 is MNHEY and CDR2 is SMNVEV (reference sequence). V was cut by 6 bases and J by 4 bases, with 25 bases left in between. CDR3 amino acids: CASRGAGSALLLYEQYF. CDR3 DNA: TGTGCCAGCAGGGGAGCGGGCAGCGCCCTCCTTTTATACGAGCAGTACTTC.

This rearrangement joins TRBV7-2 to TRBJ2-7; D is uncertain. The CDR3 contains 13 residues. Germline assignment: CDR1 SGHTA and CDR2 FQGNSA. V was pared by 5 bases and J by 6 bases, with 14 bases between. The CDR3 loop is CASSPAVVGEQYF. In DNA form, the CDR3 reads TGTGCCAGCAGCCCCGCGGTAGTGGGCGAGCAGTACTTC.

V and J are TRBV6-5 and TRBJ1-1; D remains ambiguous. The CDR3 contains 14 residues. The germline V gene has CDR1 MNHEY and CDR2 SVGAGI. V lost 0 bases and J lost 4, with 9 bases in between. CDR3 DNA sequence: TGTGCCAGCAGTTACTCTTACATGGCCACTGAAGCTTTCTTT. This gives the protein CASSYSYMATEAFF.

The CDR3 DNA reads as TGTGCCAGCACCTTAGCGGGGCCCTGGGGTGAGCAGTTCTTC. Translating it yields CASTLAGPWGEQFF. V usage is TRBV6-1 and J usage is TRBJ2-1; TRBD2 matches 8 bases. The germline CDR1 and CDR2 sequences are MNHNS and SASEGT. The junction had 11 bases not matched to a gene; V was cut back by 7 bases and J by 9 bases. CDR3 length equals 14 residues.

The chain carries TRBV5-1 and TRBJ2-7; the D gene is possibly TRBD1 (6 bases). V gave up 3 bases and J gave up 3 bases, with 10 bases separating them. CDR3 length: 13 amino acids. The germline gives CDR1 SGHRS, CDR2 YFSETQ. The CDR3 DNA follows: TGCGCCAGCAGCTCAGGACAGTTCTACGAGCAGTACTTC. Protein: CASSSGQFYEQYF.

This clone has only one observation. The chain couples TRBV7-2 to TRBJ1-1, with no clear D. CDR1 is SGHTA, CDR2 FQGNSA, per germline. Trimming took off 3 bases at V and 2 bases at J, with 10 bases between the two ends. This CDR3 has 14 amino acids. CDR3 sequence reads: CASSFQAGNTEAFF. The CDR3 nucleotides read TGTGCCAGCAGCTTCCAGGCCGGCAACACTGAAGCTTTCTTT.

There are a few counts of this clone. This specimen includes other DNA sequences encoding the same CDR3. The chain is built from TRBV19 and TRBJ1-1, with a tentative D call TRBD1 (6 bases). Trimming took 6 bases from V and 0 from J, leaving 11 bases between them. Germline V gene data show CDR1 as LNHDA and CDR2 as SQIVND (reference sequence). The CDR3 covers 14 residues. CDR3 sequence: CASRDSSMNTEAFF. The DNA of the CDR3 is TGTGCCAGTAGGGACAGCAGCATGAACACTGAAGCTTTCTTT.

J is TRBJ2-2 and V is TRBV7-3; perhaps TRBD2 as D (6 bases). This CDR3 region has 16 residues. Trimming pared 5 bases from V and 2 bases from J, leaving 15 bases between. Germline CDR1 and CDR2: SGHTA and FQGTGA. CDR3 DNA: TGTGCCAGCAGCCCCTCGGCGGGAACCAACACCGGGGAGCTGTTTTTT. This gives the protein CASSPSAGTNTGELFF.

V is TRBV27 and J is TRBJ2-6; unclear D gene. The length of the CDR3 is 12 residues. Germline CDR1 MNHEY, CDR2 SMNVEV (reference sequence). CDR3 nucleotides: TGTGCAGACTCGGAGCCGGAAAACGTCCTGACTTTC. It codes for CADSEPENVLTF.

This clone was found a few times. The chain links TRBV6-1 to TRBJ2-3; 7 bases are shared with TRBD2. V lost 7 bases to trimming and J lost 5 bases; unmatched junction nucleotides: 3. CDR1 and CDR2 (germline): MNHNS, SASEGT. CDR3 length equals 12 residues. The CDR3 bases are TGTGCCAGCAAAATAGCGGGAGATACGCAGTATTTT. Its translation: CASKIAGDTQYF.

The rearrangement uses TRBV5-1 and TRBJ1-1; possibly TRBD1 for D (6 bases). Trimming removed 4 bases at V and 2 bases at J, with 9 bases between. The germline V gene encodes CDR1 SGHRS and CDR2 YFSETQ. This CDR3 spans 13 amino acids. CDR3 nucleotide sequence: TGCGCCAGCAGCCGGACAGCTAACACTGAAGCTTTCTTT. It codes for CASSRTANTEAFF. Combining the CDR3 with reference TRBV5-1 and TRBJ1-1 gives the whole variable domain KAGVTQTPRYLIKTRGQQVTLSCSPISGHRSVSWYQQTPGQGLQFLFEYFSETQRNKGNFPGRFSGRQFSNSRSEMNVSTLELGDSALYLCASSRTANTEAFFGQGTRLTVV.

The genes are TRBV5-4 and TRBJ1-5, with 10 positions matching TRBD1. The V gene end was trimmed by 4 bases and the J gene end by 4 bases; junction bases not matched to a gene: 8. The CDR3 runs 16 residues. Per germline, CDR1 SGHNT and CDR2 YYREEE (reference sequence). CDR3 nucleotide sequence: TGTGCCAGCAGCCCATCACCGGGACAGGGGAATCAGCCCCAGCATTTT. Protein sequence: CASSPSPGQGNQPQHF. Drawing the rest from reference TRBV5-4 and TRBJ1-5, the complete variable domain is ETGVTQSPTHLIKTRGQQVTLRCSSQSGHNTVSWYQQALGQGPQFIFQYYREEENGRGNFPPRFSGLQFPNYSSELNVNALELDDSALYLCASSPSPGQGNQPQHFGDGTRLSIL.

V gene TRBV6-1 combines with J gene TRBJ1-1, with 9 bases aligning to TRBD1. Germline V gene sequence: CDR1 MNHNS, CDR2 SASEGT. This CDR3 spans 15 amino acids. Trimming at V came to 6 bases and at J to 4 bases, leaving 9 bases not matched to a gene. This CDR3 is CASSYQQGAGTEAFF. CDR3 nucleotide sequence: TGTGCCAGCAGCTATCAACAGGGGGCAGGCACTGAAGCTTTCTTT.

This rearrangement joins TRBV5-1 to TRBJ2-2; no definite D call. CDR1 SGHRS and CDR2 YFSETQ come from the germline V gene. The germline V and J ends were trimmed by 2 bases and 8 bases, with 7 bases remaining between them. The CDR3 is 12 amino acids. The CDR3 coding sequence is TGCGCCAGCAGCTTCTCTAAGGGGGAGCTGTTTTTT. This gives the protein CASSFSKGELFF. Full variable domain (remainder filled in from reference TRBV5-1 and TRBJ2-2): KAGVTQTPRYLIKTRGQQVTLSCSPISGHRSVSWYQQTPGQGLQFLFEYFSETQRNKGNFPGRFSGRQFSNSRSEMNVSTLELGDSALYLCASSFSKGELFFGEGSRLTVL.

V usage is TRBV7-2 and J usage is TRBJ1-2, with D possibly matching TRBD1 (5 bases). Trimming stripped 1 base from V and 0 bases from J, with 12 bases between. The CDR3 is 16 residues long. CDR1 and CDR2 (germline): SGHTA, FQGNSA. DNA for the CDR3: TGTGCCAGCAGCTTAGTTTTGGGGGGGACTAACTATGGCTACACCTTC. It yields the protein CASSLVLGGTNYGYTF.

The chain is built from TRBV11-2 and TRBJ2-1, with 10 nucleotides matching TRBD2. Germline loops: CDR1 SGHAT, CDR2 FQNNGV. The J segment lost 8 bases and the V segment lost 2 bases, leaving 9 bases of the junction unmatched. This CDR3 is 16 amino acids long. The CDR3 nucleotides are TGTGCCAGCAGCTTACGTCAGCGGGAGGGCCGGGATGAGCAGTTCTTC. This codes for CASSLRQREGRDEQFF.

The chain employs TRBV6-6 and TRBJ2-3; 8 bases align to TRBD1. Germline CDR1 reads MNHNY; CDR2 reads SVGAGI (reference sequence). The CDR3 loop spans 15 amino acids. J was trimmed by 1 base and V by 4 bases; bases with no gene match: 4. CDR3 nucleotides: TGTGCCAGCAGTTTCAGGGGGCCCCGCACAGATACGCAGTATTTT. Translation: CASSFRGPRTDTQYF.

In its sample, this clone was seen once. For the CDR3, the DNA is TGTGCCAGCAGCTCTTCCGGACGGGAGAACACTGAAGCTTTCTTT. Protein: CASSSSGRENTEAFF. The chain recombines TRBV11-2 with TRBJ1-1; D call uncertain. This CDR3 spans 15 amino acids. The germline V gene has CDR1 SGHAT and CDR2 FQNNGV. V gave up 4 bases and J gave up 1 base, with 13 bases separating them.

The gene calls are TRBV2 and TRBJ1-4, with unresolved D. This CDR3 spans 13 amino acids. V gave up 8 bases and J gave up 2 bases, with 9 bases separating them. From germline, CDR1 is SNHLY and CDR2 FYNNEI. CDR3 region: CASVRFTNEKLFF. DNA of the CDR3: TGTGCCAGCGTGAGGTTCACTAATGAAAAACTGTTTTTT. The full variable domain, its missing parts supplied by reference TRBV2 and TRBJ1-4, is EPEVTQTPSHQVTQMGQEVILRCVPISNHLYFYWYRQILGQKVEFLVSFYNNEISEKSEIFDDQFSVERPDGSNFTLKIRSTKLEDSAMYFCASVRFTNEKLFFGSGTQLSVL.

In this sample, this clone turned up once. The V and J genes are TRBV7-2 and TRBJ2-1, with TRBD1 matching 7 bases. Germline-derived CDR1 and CDR2 are SGHTA and FQGNSA. V shed 5 bases, J shed 7 bases, and the junction held 8 bases outside the gene matches. This CDR3 has 14 residues. CDR3 sequence: CASSRLQGWNEQFF. CDR3 DNA: TGTGCCAGCAGCCGCCTACAGGGGTGGAATGAGCAGTTCTTC.

This clone is a singleton in its sample. The J gene is TRBJ1-5, the V gene TRBV7-3; D gene ambiguous. Germline-derived CDR1 and CDR2 are SGHTA and FQGTGA. Between the trimmed V and J ends, which lost 1 base and 0 bases, there was a span of 16 bases. This CDR3 is built from 18 residues. The CDR3 loop reads CASSLIEGVGYSNQPQHF. The DNA for the CDR3 is TGTGCCAGCAGCTTAATTGAAGGAGTGGGTTATAGCAATCAGCCCCAGCATTTT. The complete variable domain, with remaining parts taken from reference TRBV7-3 and TRBJ1-5, reads GAGVSQTPSNKVTEKGKYVELRCDPISGHTALYWYRQSLGQGPEFLIYFQGTGAADDSGLPNDRFFAVRPEGSVSTLKIQRTERGDSAVYLCASSLIEGVGYSNQPQHFGDGTRLSIL.

The chain uses TRBV6-1 and TRBJ1-1, with D possibly being TRBD1 (6 bases). Looked up from germline, CDR1 is MNHNS and CDR2 is SASEGT. The V end was cut by 3 bases, the J end by 5 bases, with 10 bases between. The CDR3 loop spans 13 amino acids. The DNA for the CDR3 is TGTGCCAGCAGTGAGGCACAGGGAACTGAAGCTTTCTTT. Amino acid sequence: CASSEAQGTEAFF.

This clone is a singleton in its sample. The CDR3 loop reads CASSLSGDYGYTF. As DNA, the CDR3 is TGCGCCAGCAGCTTGTCAGGGGACTATGGCTACACCTTC. The chain combines TRBV5-1 with TRBJ1-2, with D tentatively TRBD1 (6 bases). The CDR3 sequence is 13 residues long. The germline V gene has CDR1 SGHRS and CDR2 YFSETQ. Trimming left V 1 base short and J 3 bases short, with 7 bases between.

This clone occurred once. The genes are TRBV25-1 and TRBJ1-1; D is perhaps TRBD1 (5 bases). CDR1 is MGHDK and CDR2 is SYGVNS in the germline V gene. The V end lost 6 bases, the J end lost 1 base, and 12 bases lay between the germline ends. The CDR3 runs to 14 residues. The CDR3 sequence is CASSAGTANTEAFF. The CDR3 nucleotides are TGTGCCAGCAGCGCCGGGACTGCGAACACTGAAGCTTTCTTT.